This entry is about one T cell receptor (beta chain). Antigen: not known. Likely a read error: the CDR3 ends without its conserved phenylalanine or tryptophan. Blood RNA came from unsorted whole blood; germline DNA was also extracted. Germline V CDR1 and CDR2: SGHNT, YENEEA. CDR3 length: 14 amino acids. Total RNA amounting to about 520 ng was the source from which TCR beta cDNA was made with a constant-region primer. Three-round nested multiplex PCR performed with slightly modified ARM-PCR produced the TCR beta libraries. TRBV1-TRBV30 forward primers paired with a C-beta reverse primer drove the first two PCR rounds, about 10 cycles each. Using its own MiXCR run on the multiplex PCR reads, TCRdb lists one record per CDR3 protein. The sample shows about 320,000 distinct CDR3 sequences, almost 60% of them seen only once. This specimen comes from a study of tumor-infiltrating lymphocytes in primary liver carcinoma. Study information: Both sexes were represented among patients, who were 30 to 69 years old. General study findings and limits: Overlap between tumor regions exceeded overlap of tumor with adjacent tissue or blood. Since the samples were bulk and unsorted, the CD4+ and CD8+ repertoires were not compared.

The sample comprised peripheral blood. The chain joins TRBV11-3 to TRBJ2-3, with TRBD2 identical over 8 bases. This TCR derives from a woman under 40 with primary liver carcinoma and hepatitis B virus infection. CDR3 sequence: CTSSLAGPTDTQYL. CDR3 in DNA: TGTACCAGCAGCTTAGCGGGACCCACAGATACGCAGTATTTA.